This TCR beta chain was recorded in a study of T cell clones after liver transplantation. As for the study in general: Apart from a few HCV-positive recipients, transplants were for non-autoimmune, non-viral reasons.

Here immunoSEQ multiplex PCR was the method, and the copy in TCRdb shows in-frame clones only, minus some. The sample holds about 25,000 clones, more than 65% seen once. Thawed unstimulated PBMCs were FACS-sorted by CD3, CD4 and CD8 into two populations. The CDR3 consists of 16 residues. The V end was cut by 0 bases, the J end by 4 bases, with 14 bases between. The germline gives CDR1 SGHRS, CDR2 YFSETQ. The origin of this receptor is a human donor who received a liver transplant. The sequences come from CD4+ T cells from blood, collected before liver transplant. This chain joins TRBV5-1 and TRBJ1-3; TRBD1 might be the D (5 bases). For the CDR3, the DNA is TGCGCCAGCAGCTTGGCCCCCGGCGGGGGAGGAAACACCATATATTTT. Translating it yields CASSLAPGGGGNTIYF.